The 17 T cell receptor beta chains below come from one sample, sequenced in a study of beta chain features in type 1 diabetes. Their antigens remain unidentified. General study results and limits: Researchers report that Type 1 diabetes patients had moderately but significantly shorter TCRB CDR3s across all four CD4+ subsets.

Sequencing targeted expressed TCRB transcripts, as all isolated RNA had been reverse transcribed. The protocol was immunoSEQ multiplex PCR, while the TCRdb copy is restricted to in-frame clones and leaves out a portion. The sample holds around 360,000 clones, around 13% seen once. Material: naive CD4+ T cells from blood. Receptor source: a woman younger than 35 with type 1 diabetes.

This clone was seen more than once but under ten times. The rearrangement uses TRBV10-3 and TRBJ2-5, with no clear D. Germline CDR1 and CDR2: ENHRY and SYGVKD. CDR3 length equals 12 residues. Trimming stripped 9 bases from V and 3 bases from J, with 11 bases between. This chain's CDR3 is CAISHSEETQYF. Written as DNA, the CDR3 is TGTGCCATTAGTCACAGTGAAGAGACCCAGTACTTC.

This chain uses TRBV30 with TRBJ2-7, with TRBD1 matching over 10 bases. The CDR3 has 17 residues. The V gene end was trimmed by 6 bases and the J gene end by 2 bases; junction bases not matched to a gene: 16. Looked up from germline, CDR1 is GTSNPN and CDR2 is SVGIG (reference sequence). CDR3 bases: TGTGCCTGCCGGAGACAGGGGGCTTTAGCGGCCACCTACGAGCAGTACTTC. It encodes CACRRQGALAATYEQYF.

This chain uses TRBV5-1 with TRBJ2-5, with D possibly TRBD2 on 6 matching bases. The germline V and J ends were trimmed by 4 bases and 0 bases, with 13 bases remaining between them. The CDR3 spans 15 residues. The germline CDR1 and CDR2 sequences are SGHRS and YFSETQ. CDR3 in amino acids: CASSPDYTYQETQYF. The CDR3 DNA follows: TGCGCCAGCAGCCCGGACTATACGTACCAAGAGACCCAGTACTTC.

V usage is TRBV6-5 and J usage is TRBJ2-7; 10 nucleotides align to TRBD2. V was clipped by 6 bases and J by 2 bases; unmatched bases: 7. The germline gives CDR1 MNHEY, CDR2 SVGAGI. This CDR3 has 15 residues. The chain's CDR3 is CASRRKREGTYEQYF. The CDR3 region has the DNA TGTGCCAGCAGGAGGAAGCGGGAGGGGACCTACGAGCAGTACTTC.

The chain joins TRBV6-5 to TRBJ1-2, with TRBD1 matching over 8 bases. This CDR3 has 14 amino acids. V shed 2 bases and J 8 bases; nucleotides not matched to a gene: 7. Germline V CDR1 and CDR2: MNHEY, SVGAGI. CDR3: CASSYRQGRDGYTF. Here the CDR3 DNA reads TGTGCCAGCAGTTACAGACAGGGGAGGGACGGCTACACCTTC.

This clone was counted only a few times. The chain joins TRBV5-6 to TRBJ2-7, with TRBD1 matching over 7 bases. Germline CDR1 reads SGHDT; CDR2 reads YYEEEE. V gave up 7 bases and J gave up 3 bases; unmatched junction bases: 10. This CDR3 has 14 residues. As DNA, the CDR3 is TGTGCCAGCGTGAGGGGGCGCGGGTTCTACGAGCAGTACTTC. This codes for CASVRGRGFYEQYF.

This clone came up a few times. V and J are TRBV4-2 and TRBJ1-2, with a possible D match to TRBD1 (6 bases). The CDR3 length is 16 residues. The V and J ends lost 1 base and 2 bases respectively, with 14 bases between them. Germline V gene data show CDR1 as LGHNA and CDR2 as YNFKEQ. The CDR3 DNA follows: TGTGCCAGCAGCCAAGTAATTTACAGGGACAACTATGGCTACACCTTC. Protein: CASSQVIYRDNYGYTF.

This clone was seen more than once but under ten times. The chain combines TRBV30 with TRBJ2-7; D is possibly TRBD1 (6 bases). Trimming pared 3 bases from V and 2 bases from J, leaving 20 bases between. Germline V lookup: CDR1 GTSNPN, CDR2 SVGIG (reference sequence). The CDR3 sequence is 16 residues long. The CDR3 here is CAWRPILQGKTYEQYF. CDR3 coding DNA: TGTGCCTGGAGACCAATCCTCCAGGGGAAGACCTACGAGCAGTACTTC.

This chain joins TRBV7-2 and TRBJ2-2, with D tentatively TRBD1 (6 bases). V was trimmed by 7 bases and J by 6 bases, leaving 15 bases between them. The germline CDR1 and CDR2 sequences are SGHTA and FQGNSA. The CDR3 contains 14 residues. CDR3 residues: CASISQGKAGELFF. The CDR3 DNA reads TGTGCCAGCATTTCCCAGGGGAAGGCCGGGGAGCTGTTTTTT.

This clone was detected a few times. V is TRBV18 and J is TRBJ2-1; D is unclear. Germline CDR1 KGHSH, CDR2 LQKENI. The germline V and J ends were trimmed by 2 bases and 0 bases, with 5 bases remaining between them. The CDR3 spans 14 residues. Here the CDR3 DNA reads TGTGCCAGCTCACCATTGCGCTCCTACAATGAGCAGTTCTTC. It codes for CASSPLRSYNEQFF.

This chain connects TRBV28 to TRBJ2-7; 7 nucleotides line up with TRBD2. The CDR3 covers 12 residues. CDR1 is MDHEN, CDR2 SYDVKM, per germline. The junction had 4 bases not matched to a gene; V was cut back by 5 bases and J by 6 bases. The CDR3 here is CASSRLASEQYF. The CDR3 DNA reads TGTGCCAGCAGTCGACTAGCAAGCGAGCAGTACTTC.

This clone came up a few times. The chain employs TRBV9 and TRBJ2-2; 7 positions match TRBD2. Trimming cost V 4 bases and J 5 bases; bases outside gene matches: 5. The CDR3 covers 14 residues. Germline V gives CDR1 SGDLS, CDR2 YYNGEE. The chain's CDR3 is CASSSTSTTGELFF. The DNA for the CDR3 is TGTGCCAGCAGCTCGACTAGCACGACCGGGGAGCTGTTTTTT.

This sequence joins TRBV7-2 and TRBJ2-1; 9 bases are shared with TRBD2. J was trimmed by 4 bases and V by 5 bases; bases with no gene match: 9. The CDR3 runs 16 residues. Germline V gene data show CDR1 as SGHTA and CDR2 as FQGNSA. The CDR3 sequence is CASSQSVTSGYNEQFF. The CDR3 nucleotides read TGTGCCAGCAGCCAATCAGTCACTAGCGGGTACAATGAGCAGTTCTTC.

This clone showed up just a few times. The V call is TRBV4-3, the J call TRBJ2-7; possible D gene TRBD2, 6 bases. The CDR3 contains 15 residues. Germline V gene sequence: CDR1 LGHNA, CDR2 YSLEER. Between the trimmed V and J ends, which lost 1 base and 0 bases, there was a span of 10 bases. CDR3 region: CASSQGRGSSYEQYF. Here the CDR3 DNA reads TGCGCCAGCAGCCAAGGGCGGGGATCCTCCTACGAGCAGTACTTC.

This clone appeared a few times. The chain uses TRBV16 and TRBJ2-1, with a tentative D call TRBD2 (5 bases). V gave up 0 bases and J gave up 6 bases, with 9 bases separating them. The CDR3 has 14 amino acids. Germline CDR1 and CDR2: KGHSY and FQNENV. DNA for the CDR3: TGTGCCAGCAGCCAATCGTGGGAGTTCAATGAGCAGTTCTTC. This gives the protein CASSQSWEFNEQFF. Looking up the rest from reference TRBV16 and TRBJ2-1 gives the full variable domain: GEEVAQTPKHLVRGEGQKAKLYCAPIKGHSYVFWYQQVLKNEFKFLISFQNENVFDETGMPKERFSAKCLPNSPCSLEIQATKLEDSAVYFCASSQSWEFNEQFFGPGTRLTVL.

There are a few counts of this clone. The chain employs TRBV4-3 and TRBJ2-7; D perhaps matches TRBD1 (6 bases). CDR3 length: 13 residues. CDR1 is LGHNA, CDR2 YSLEER, per germline. The V gene lost 4 bases and the J gene lost 5 bases, with 12 bases spanning the gap. This chain's CDR3 is CASSRTQGDEQYF. The CDR3 DNA reads as TGCGCCAGCAGCCGAACACAGGGAGACGAGCAGTACTTC.

This clone came up a few times. The gene calls are TRBV28 and TRBJ2-1; 7 positions match TRBD2. CDR1 and CDR2 from the germline V gene are MDHEN and SYDVKM. The CDR3 has 12 residues. The V gene end was trimmed by 2 bases and the J gene end by 10 bases; junction bases not matched to a gene: 2. CDR3 nucleotides: TGTGCCAGCAGTTTAACGCGGGGGGAGCAGTTCTTC. This translates into CASSLTRGEQFF.